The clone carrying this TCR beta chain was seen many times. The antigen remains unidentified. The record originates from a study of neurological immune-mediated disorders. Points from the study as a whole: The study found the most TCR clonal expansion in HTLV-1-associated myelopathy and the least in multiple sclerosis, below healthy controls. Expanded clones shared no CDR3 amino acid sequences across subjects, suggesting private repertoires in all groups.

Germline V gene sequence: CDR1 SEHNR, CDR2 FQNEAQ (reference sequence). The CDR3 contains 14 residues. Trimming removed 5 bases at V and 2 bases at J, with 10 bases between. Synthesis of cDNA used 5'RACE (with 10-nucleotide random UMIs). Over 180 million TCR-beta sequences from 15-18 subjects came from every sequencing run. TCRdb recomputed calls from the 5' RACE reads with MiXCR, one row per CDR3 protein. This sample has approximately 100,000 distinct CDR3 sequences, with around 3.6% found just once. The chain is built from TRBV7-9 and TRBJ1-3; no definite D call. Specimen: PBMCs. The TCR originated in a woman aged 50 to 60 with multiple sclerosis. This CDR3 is CASSPTVAGNTIYF. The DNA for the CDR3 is TGTGCCAGCAGCCCCACCGTGGCTGGAAACACCATATATTTT.